This TCR beta chain emerged from a study of PD-1 blockade in classical Hodgkin lymphoma. Study information: Patients were administered nivolumab (3 mg/kg intravenously) every 2 weeks.

Exposure to brentuximab vedotin varied, and each patient had relapsed following autologous stem cell transplantation. Each best response was a complete response, a partial response or progressive disease. As concerns this clone: Antigen unknown.

Here immunoSEQ multiplex PCR was the method, and the copy in TCRdb shows in-frame clones only, minus some. The table shows tens of thousands of clones, with 89% occurring only once. The study's findings and limits: It was reported that newly diagnosed patients had less baseline TCR diversity than healthy donors.

Unmatched junction bases numbered 10, after V lost 6 bases and J lost 4 bases. Germline values: CDR1 MDHEN, CDR2 SYDVKM. The CDR3 consists of 15 residues. The origin of this receptor is a human donor with classical Hodgkin lymphoma. The sample here was peripheral blood mononuclear cells (PBMCs), taken before the second cycle of nivolumab. The chain has TRBV28 and TRBJ1-2, with 8 nucleotides matching TRBD1. The DNA of the CDR3 is TGTGCCAGCAGCCACAGGCGGGGGACAGGCTATGGCTACACCTTC. Protein sequence: CASSHRRGTGYGYTF.